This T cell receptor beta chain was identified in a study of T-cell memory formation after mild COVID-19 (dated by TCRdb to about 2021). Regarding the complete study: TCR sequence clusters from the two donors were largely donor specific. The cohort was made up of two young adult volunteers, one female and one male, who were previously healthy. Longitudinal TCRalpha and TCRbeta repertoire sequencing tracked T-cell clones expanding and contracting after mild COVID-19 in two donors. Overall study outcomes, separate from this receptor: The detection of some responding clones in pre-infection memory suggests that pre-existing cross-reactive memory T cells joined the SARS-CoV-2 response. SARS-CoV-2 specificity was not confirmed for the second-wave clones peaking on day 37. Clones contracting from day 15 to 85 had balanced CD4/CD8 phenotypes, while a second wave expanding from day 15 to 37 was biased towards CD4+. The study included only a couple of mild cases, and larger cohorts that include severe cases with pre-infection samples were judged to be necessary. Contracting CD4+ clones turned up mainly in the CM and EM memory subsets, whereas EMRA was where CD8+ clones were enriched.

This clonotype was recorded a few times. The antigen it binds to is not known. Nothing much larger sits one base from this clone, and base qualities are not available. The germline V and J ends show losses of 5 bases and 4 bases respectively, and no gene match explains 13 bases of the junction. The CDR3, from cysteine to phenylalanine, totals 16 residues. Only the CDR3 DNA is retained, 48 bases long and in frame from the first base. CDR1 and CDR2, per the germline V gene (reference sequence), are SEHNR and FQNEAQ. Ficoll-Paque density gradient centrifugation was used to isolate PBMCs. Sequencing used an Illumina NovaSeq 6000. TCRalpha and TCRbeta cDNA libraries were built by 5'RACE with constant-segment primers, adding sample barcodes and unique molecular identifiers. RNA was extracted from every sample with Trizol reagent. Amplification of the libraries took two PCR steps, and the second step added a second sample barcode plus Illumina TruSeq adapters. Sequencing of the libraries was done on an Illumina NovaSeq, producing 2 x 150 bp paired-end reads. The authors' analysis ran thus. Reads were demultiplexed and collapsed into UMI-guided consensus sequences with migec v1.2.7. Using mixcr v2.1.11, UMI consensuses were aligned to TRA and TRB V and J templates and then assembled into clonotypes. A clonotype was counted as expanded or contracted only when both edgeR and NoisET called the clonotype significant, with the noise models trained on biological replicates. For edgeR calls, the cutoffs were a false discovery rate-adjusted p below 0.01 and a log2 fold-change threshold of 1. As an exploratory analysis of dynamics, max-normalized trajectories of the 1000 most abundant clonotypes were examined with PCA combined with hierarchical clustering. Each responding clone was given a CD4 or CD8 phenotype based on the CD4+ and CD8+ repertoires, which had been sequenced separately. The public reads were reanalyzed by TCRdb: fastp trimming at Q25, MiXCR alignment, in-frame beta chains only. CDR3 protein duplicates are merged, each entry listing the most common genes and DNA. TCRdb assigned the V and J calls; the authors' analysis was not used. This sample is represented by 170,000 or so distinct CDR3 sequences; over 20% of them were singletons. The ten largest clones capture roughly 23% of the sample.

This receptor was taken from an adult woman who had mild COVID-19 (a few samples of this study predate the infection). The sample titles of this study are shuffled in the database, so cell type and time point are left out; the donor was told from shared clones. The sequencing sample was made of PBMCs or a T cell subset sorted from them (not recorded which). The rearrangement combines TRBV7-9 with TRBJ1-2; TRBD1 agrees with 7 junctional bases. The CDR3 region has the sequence CASSPEELGQPYGYTF. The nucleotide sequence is TGTGCCAGCAGCCCCGAGGAGTTGGGACAGCCCTATGGCTACACCTTC.